This T cell receptor (beta chain) was identified during a study of T-cell memory formation after mild COVID-19. Study results and limitations: From day 15 to 85, contracting clones were balanced between CD4 and CD8, whereas later expanders leaned toward CD4+. The study found contracting CD4+ clones mainly in CM and EM and contracting CD8+ clones in EMRA.

This clonotype showed up just a few times. The antigen remains unidentified. J lost 0 bases, V lost 6 bases, and 6 bases had no gene match. The V gene's germline CDR1 is MNHNY and CDR2 SVGAGI (reference sequence). CDR3 size: 16 residues. 5'RACE primed at constant segments yielded TCR alpha and TCR beta cDNA libraries bearing sample barcodes and UMIs. One entry per CDR3 protein results from TCRdb running MiXCR on the 5' RACE reads. The sample lists under 350,000 distinct CDR3 sequences, 15% to 20% seen once, with roughly 24% in the top ten. The clonotype comes from a young man who had mild COVID-19 (a few samples of this study predate the infection). Cell type and time point are not known. The sample consisted of PBMCs or a T cell subset sorted from them (not recorded which). The chain links TRBV6-6 to TRBJ2-1; 9 positions match TRBD1. The CDR3 DNA reads as TGTGCCAGCAGCCGGACAGGGGTTAGCTCCTACAATGAGCAGTTCTTC. Translated: CASSRTGVSSYNEQFF.